The sequence of this T cell receptor beta chain was determined in a study of beta chain features in type 1 diabetes. Study findings and constraints: In every one of the four CD4+ subsets, TCRB CDR3s were moderately but significantly shorter in Type 1 diabetes patients.

The investigators reverse transcribed all of the isolated RNA, so they sequenced expressed TCRB transcripts. TCRdb's table, derived via immunoSEQ multiplex PCR, lists solely in-frame clones and lacks some. The sample shows around 150,000 clones, approximately 10% of them seen only once. Sorted cells reached over 98% purity in every population. This clone has more than one count but fewer than ten. Its antigen is as yet unknown. Germline V gene lookup returns CDR1 SGHNT and CDR2 YYREEE (reference sequence). The germline V and J ends were trimmed by 4 bases and 7 bases, with 9 bases remaining between them. CDR3 length: 12 amino acids.

Material: central memory CD4+ T cells from blood. The TCR was taken from a man aged 25 to 40 with type 1 diabetes. V gene TRBV5-4 combines with J gene TRBJ2-1, with a possible D match to TRBD2 (6 bases). The CDR3 spells CASSVSGNEQFF. Written as DNA, the CDR3 is TGTGCCAGCAGCGTTAGCGGAAATGAGCAGTTCTTC.